The rows below give T cell receptor beta chains drawn from one sample of a study of human T cells and chemical hapten exposure. TCRdb re-called the RACE reads through MiXCR, storing one row per CDR3 protein. Here the sample spans roughly 69,000 distinct CDR3 sequences, approximately 9.9% being singletons. The sequences come from whole blood, collected in connection with sensitization to the hapten diphenylcyclopropenone (DPC). The receptor set was obtained from a woman under 40 with alopecia areata. Some clones in this sample may be carry-over from other donors' samples. Both conserved end residues are part of each CDR3. A D gene is named only where the DNA matches it firmly. Not every row has a clone size; where given, it reads once, few, many or a size class.

CDR3 length: 14; V gene: TRBV6-5; J gene: TRBJ1-2; D gene: -; clone size: -; CDR3 protein: CASSYSVPSDGYTF; CDR3 DNA: TGTGCCAGCAGTTACTCGGTGCCGAGCGATGGCTACACCTTC
CDR3 length: 16; V gene: TRBV6-5; J gene: TRBJ2-3; D gene: -; clone size: many; CDR3 protein: CASSSRQGGVTDTQYF; CDR3 DNA: TGTGCCAGCAGTTCCAGACAGGGAGGTGTCACAGATACGCAGTATTTT
CDR3 length: 16; V gene: TRBV28; J gene: TRBJ2-5; D gene: TRBD1; clone size: -; CDR3 protein: CASSFRQGAAQETQYF; CDR3 DNA: TGTGCCAGCAGTTTTCGGCAGGGGGCAGCCCAAGAGACCCAGTACTTC
CDR3 length: 10; V gene: TRBV28; J gene: TRBJ1-5; D gene: -; clone size: few; CDR3 protein: CAGGNQPQHF; CDR3 DNA: TGTGCTGGGGGGAATCAGCCCCAGCATTTT
CDR3 length: 15; V gene: TRBV7-9; J gene: TRBJ1-4; D gene: TRBD1; clone size: many; CDR3 protein: CASSLSSGGHEKLFF; CDR3 DNA: TGTGCCAGCAGCTTATCTTCAGGGGGCCATGAAAAACTGTTTTTT
CDR3 length: 12; V gene: TRBV11-3; J gene: TRBJ2-1; D gene: -; clone size: many; CDR3 protein: CASKRAAGEQFF; CDR3 DNA: TGTGCCAGCAAAAGGGCAGCCGGTGAGCAGTTCTTC
CDR3 length: 12; V gene: TRBV7-6; J gene: TRBJ2-3; D gene: TRBD2; clone size: many; CDR3 protein: CASSWEGDTQYF; CDR3 DNA: TGTGCCAGCAGCTGGGAGGGAGATACGCAGTATTTT
CDR3 length: 12; V gene: TRBV6-5; J gene: TRBJ2-7; D gene: -; clone size: few; CDR3 protein: CASSNQRREQYF; CDR3 DNA: TGTGCCAGCAGCAACCAAAGGAGGGAGCAGTACTTC
CDR3 length: 15; V gene: TRBV19; J gene: TRBJ2-3; D gene: TRBD1; clone size: many; CDR3 protein: CASSIEAGGTDTQYF; CDR3 DNA: TGTGCCAGTAGTATAGAGGCAGGGGGTACAGATACGCAGTATTTT
CDR3 length: 14; V gene: TRBV29-1; J gene: TRBJ2-1; D gene: TRBD2; clone size: few; CDR3 protein: CSVGLAGRYNEQFF; CDR3 DNA: TGCAGCGTTGGGTTAGCGGGAAGGTACAATGAGCAGTTCTTC
CDR3 length: 15; V gene: TRBV4-3; J gene: TRBJ1-2; D gene: -; clone size: -; CDR3 protein: CASSQDFGASYGYTF; CDR3 DNA: TGCGCCAGCAGCCAAGATTTCGGGGCTTCATATGGCTACACCTTC
CDR3 length: 14; V gene: TRBV12-3/TRBV12-4; J gene: TRBJ1-6; D gene: -; clone size: -; CDR3 protein: CASSFLGDNSPLHF; CDR3 DNA: TGTGCCAGCAGTTTTCTCGGGGATAATTCACCCCTCCACTTT
CDR3 length: 14; V gene: TRBV27; J gene: TRBJ1-1; D gene: -; clone size: many; CDR3 protein: CASSLRGRSTEAFF; CDR3 DNA: TGTGCCAGCAGTTTGCGTGGGAGGAGCACTGAAGCTTTCTTT
CDR3 length: 16; V gene: TRBV6-1; J gene: TRBJ2-3; D gene: -; clone size: -; CDR3 protein: CASSVSTSPSTDTQYF; CDR3 DNA: TGTGCCAGCAGTGTGTCGACAAGTCCTAGCACAGATACGCAGTATTTT
CDR3 length: 10; V gene: TRBV20-1; J gene: TRBJ2-4; D gene: -; clone size: -; CDR3 protein: CSASQNIQYF; CDR3 DNA: TGCAGTGCCAGCCAAAACATTCAGTACTTC
CDR3 length: 15; V gene: TRBV5-1; J gene: TRBJ2-5; D gene: TRBD1; clone size: -; CDR3 protein: CASNPLGQLQETQYF; CDR3 DNA: TGCGCCAGCAACCCATTGGGACAGCTCCAAGAGACCCAGTACTTC
CDR3 length: 12; V gene: TRBV5-1; J gene: TRBJ2-5; D gene: -; clone size: many; CDR3 protein: CASSLGAETQYF; CDR3 DNA: TGCGCCAGCAGCTTGGGGGCAGAGACCCAGTACTTC
CDR3 length: 15; V gene: TRBV29-1; J gene: TRBJ2-1; D gene: -; clone size: -; CDR3 protein: CSVEGGRGPDYEQFF; CDR3 DNA: TGCAGCGTTGAAGGGGGGAGAGGACCGGACTATGAGCAGTTCTTC
CDR3 length: 12; V gene: TRBV29-1; J gene: TRBJ2-7; D gene: -; clone size: many; CDR3 protein: CSGSIDSYEQYF; CDR3 DNA: TGCAGCGGCTCCATAGACTCCTACGAGCAGTACTTC
CDR3 length: 15; V gene: TRBV5-1; J gene: TRBJ2-5; D gene: -; clone size: many; CDR3 protein: CASSPGQLIQETQYF; CDR3 DNA: TGCGCCAGCAGCCCCGGACAGCTCATCCAAGAGACCCAGTACTTC
CDR3 length: 19; V gene: TRBV18; J gene: TRBJ2-6; D gene: TRBD1; clone size: few; CDR3 protein: CASSQKPGQIYSGANVLTF; CDR3 DNA: TGTGCCAGCTCACAAAAACCGGGACAGATATACTCTGGGGCCAACGTCCTGACTTTC
CDR3 length: 15; V gene: TRBV5-1; J gene: TRBJ1-5; D gene: -; clone size: -; CDR3 protein: CASSLWGESNQPQHF; CDR3 DNA: TGCGCCAGCAGCTTGTGGGGAGAGAGCAATCAGCCCCAGCATTTT